This entry lists 23 T cell receptor beta chains sequenced from one sample in a study of blood T cells in healthy people across ages. It was with a sample-barcoded 5' primer and a J-beta primer mix that a second PCR of about 7 to 12 cycles was run. TCRdb re-derived calls from the 5' RACE reads in MiXCR, one entry per CDR3 protein. The sample has about 1.6 million distinct CDR3 sequences, about 31% seen once. The sequenced sample consisted of blood. These receptors came from a woman aged 25 to 39 in good health.

This clonotype was counted between two and nine times. The chain links TRBV7-9 to TRBJ2-1; D unresolved. The ends were cut back, 3 bases at V and 6 bases at J, with 9 bases in the middle. Germline CDR1 SEHNR, CDR2 FQNEAQ (reference sequence). The CDR3 contains 13 residues. The CDR3 DNA follows: TGTGCCAGCAGCTTGTGGGTTTTCAATGAGCAGTTCTTC. It specifies CASSLWVFNEQFF.

This clonotype has more than one count but fewer than ten. The chain has TRBV5-6 and TRBJ1-2; 8 nucleotides match TRBD1. Trimming took 0 bases from V and 6 from J; bases not matched to a gene: 10. CDR1 and CDR2 from the germline V gene are SGHDT and YYEEEE. This CDR3 contains 16 residues. The CDR3: CASSLVGRGRLNGYTF. The CDR3 nucleotides read TGTGCCAGCAGCTTGGTTGGCAGGGGGCGATTGAATGGCTACACCTTC.

This clonotype was counted between two and nine times. The CDR3 region is CSARFPGETQYF. DNA of the CDR3: TGCAGTGCTAGATTCCCCGGGGAGACCCAGTACTTC. This chain links TRBV20-1 with TRBJ2-5; D unresolved. V was trimmed by 2 bases and J by 5 bases, leaving 9 bases between them. CDR3 size: 12 residues. From germline, CDR1 is DFQATT and CDR2 SNEGSKA (reference sequence).

CDR3 region: CASSGSPGVATGELFF. The CDR3 DNA is TGTGCCAGCAGTGGAAGTCCGGGAGTAGCCACCGGGGAGCTGTTTTTT. The chain couples TRBV5-5 to TRBJ2-2, with D maybe TRBD2 (6 bases). CDR3 length: 16 amino acids. CDR1 is SGHKS, CDR2 YYEKEE, per germline (reference sequence). Between the trimmed V and J ends, which lost 5 bases and 4 bases, there was a span of 18 bases.

This clonotype was seen at least ten times. The chain carries TRBV20-1 and TRBJ1-6, with D uncertain. V lost 0 bases, J lost 6 bases, and 15 bases lay in between. Germline assignment: CDR1 DFQATT and CDR2 SNEGSKA (reference sequence). The CDR3 is 16 residues long. CDR3 in amino acids: CSARDRRNGANSPLHF. CDR3 nucleotides: TGCAGTGCTAGAGATAGGAGGAACGGAGCTAATTCACCCCTCCACTTT.

The rearrangement joins TRBV28 to TRBJ2-1, with 11 bases matching TRBD2. The CDR3 extends over 16 amino acids. The J segment lost 6 bases and the V segment lost 5 bases, leaving 9 bases of the junction unmatched. Germline lookup yields CDR1 MDHEN and CDR2 SYDVKM. The CDR3 protein is CASSPQGSGGANEQFF. CDR3 bases: TGTGCCAGCAGTCCGCAGGGTAGCGGGGGGGCCAATGAGCAGTTCTTC. Based on the CDR3 plus reference TRBV28 and TRBJ2-1, the full variable domain is DVKVTQSSRYLVKRTGEKVFLECVQDMDHENMFWYRQDPGLGLRLIYFSYDVKMKEKGDIPEGYSVSREKKERFSLILESASTNQTSMYLCASSPQGSGGANEQFFGPGTRLTVL.

This clonotype was detected only a few times. The chain recombines TRBV20-1 with TRBJ2-5; 8 positions agree with TRBD1. Unmatched junction bases numbered 8, after V lost 1 base and J lost 1 base. The CDR3 is 16 amino acids. The V gene's germline CDR1 is DFQATT and CDR2 SNEGSKA (reference sequence). Written as DNA, the CDR3 is TGCAGTGCTAGAGCGGCAGGGGGCTTTTCCCAAGAGACCCAGTACTTC. Translation gives CSARAAGGFSQETQYF.

Only a few counts were recorded for this clonotype. The V call is TRBV7-9, the J call TRBJ2-3; TRBD2 is a possible D gene (6 bases). V was pared by 5 bases and J by 3 bases, with 15 bases between. CDR1 and CDR2 from the germline V gene are SEHNR and FQNEAQ (reference sequence). This CDR3 is 15 amino acids long. In nucleotides, the CDR3 is TGTGCCAGCAGCCAACGGGACTTCCAGACAGATACGCAGTATTTT. Translating gives CASSQRDFQTDTQYF.

This clonotype appeared a few times. The CDR3 protein is CSAGRGSSYEQYF. The CDR3 coding sequence is TGCAGTGCGGGCCGGGGGAGCTCCTACGAGCAGTACTTC. The chain is built from TRBV20-1 and TRBJ2-7; D is perhaps TRBD2 (6 bases). Germline CDR1 DFQATT, CDR2 SNEGSKA (reference sequence). V was shortened by 6 bases and J by 0 bases, with 12 bases between the two germline ends. This CDR3 has 13 residues.

Comment on this clonotype: At one of its ends the junction is not consistent with the germline gene, which may arise from a read error. This chain uses TRBV20-1 with TRBJ2-3; 7 positions agree with TRBD1. The CDR3 is 13 residues long. CDR1 is DFQATT and CDR2 is SNEGSKA in the germline V gene (reference sequence). This CDR3 reads CSADGDRRDTQYF. The CDR3 DNA follows: TGTAGTGCCGATGGGGACAGAAGAGATACGCAGTATTTT.

A few counts support this clonotype. This chain uses TRBV18 with TRBJ1-2, with D unclear. The germline V and J ends were trimmed by 10 bases and 9 bases, with 15 bases remaining between them. CDR3 size: 11 residues. Germline loops: CDR1 KGHSH, CDR2 LQKENI. CDR3 DNA: TGTGCCACCTCCGGGCCAAGGAGCTACACCTTC. Its protein product is CATSGPRSYTF.

The chain uses TRBV28 and TRBJ2-7; 8 bases fit TRBD2. This CDR3 has 16 amino acids. In germline, CDR1 is MDHEN, CDR2 SYDVKM. With 5 bases clipped from V and 1 base from J, the junction kept 10 bases outside the gene matches. CDR3 protein: CASSPTGLVISYEQYF. DNA of the CDR3: TGTGCCAGCAGTCCTACGGGACTAGTCATTTCCTACGAGCAGTACTTC.

The chain recombines TRBV5-1 with TRBJ2-5; tentative D call: TRBD2 (6 bases). This CDR3 spans 13 amino acids. CDR1 is SGHRS and CDR2 is YFSETQ in the germline V gene. Trimming took off 3 bases at V and 3 bases at J, with 9 bases between the two ends. The CDR3 region has the DNA TGCGCCAGCAGCTACGGGACTGAAGAGACCCAGTACTTC. Its translation: CASSYGTEETQYF.

This clonotype was observed a handful of times. CDR3 bases: TGTGCCAGCGCACTCTTAGGAGCGGGGTACAATGAGCAGTTCTTC. It yields the protein CASALLGAGYNEQFF. The chain uses TRBV2 and TRBJ2-1, with 7 bases aligning to TRBD2. The V gene end was trimmed by 8 bases and the J gene end by 4 bases; junction bases not matched to a gene: 11. From germline, CDR1 is SNHLY and CDR2 FYNNEI. The CDR3 has 15 residues.

The V and J genes are TRBV9 and TRBJ2-6; no firm D call. Germline V CDR1 and CDR2: SGDLS, YYNGEE. V shed 7 bases and J shed 2 bases, with 13 bases lying between them. The CDR3 spans 15 residues. The CDR3 protein is CASGASGTGANVLTF. The CDR3 nucleotides are TGTGCCAGCGGCGCCAGTGGGACTGGGGCCAACGTCCTGACTTTC.

This rearrangement joins TRBV28 to TRBJ2-3; 11 bases map to TRBD2. Germline V gives CDR1 MDHEN, CDR2 SYDVKM. Germline trimming cut 6 bases from V and 5 bases from J; bases unmatched to any gene: 4. CDR3 length equals 14 residues. The CDR3 sequence is CASRLAGGVDTQYF. In nucleotides, the CDR3 is TGTGCCAGCAGGTTAGCGGGAGGGGTAGATACGCAGTATTTT.

Concerning this clonotype: This sequence may be a read error, since a much larger clone differs from it by one base. V is TRBV29-1 and J is TRBJ2-5; 8 bases agree with TRBD1. This CDR3 has 15 amino acids. In germline, CDR1 is SQVTM, CDR2 ANQGSEA. J lost 1 base, V lost 6 bases, and 10 bases had no gene match. The CDR3 sequence: CSVGTGTTLQETQYF. The DNA for the CDR3 is TGCAGCGTGGGGACAGGCACTACTCTCCAAGAGACCCAGTACTTC.

There are many counts of this clonotype. The genes are TRBV7-2 and TRBJ1-1; 12 positions match TRBD1. The CDR3 totals 19 residues. From germline, CDR1 is SGHTA and CDR2 FQGNSA. With V trimmed by 4 bases and J by 1 base, 13 bases remained unmatched. The CDR3 is CASSSGPRDRGLKNTEAFF. DNA of the CDR3: TGTGCCAGCAGCTCCGGCCCGCGGGACAGGGGGCTCAAGAACACTGAAGCTTTCTTT.

A single count supports this clonotype. The chain combines TRBV6-1 with TRBJ1-1; no clear D. Looked up from germline, CDR1 is MNHNS and CDR2 is SASEGT. The CDR3 spans 15 residues. V was clipped by 0 bases and J by 2 bases, with 10 bases between them. The CDR3, as DNA: TGTGCCAGCAGTGAAGCGCGTTCGGGAAACACTGAAGCTTTCTTT. Its translation: CASSEARSGNTEAFF.

This clonotype has a single count. The rearrangement joins TRBV5-1 to TRBJ2-1, with 13 bases identical to TRBD2. Germline CDR1 reads SGHRS; CDR2 reads YFSETQ. The CDR3 has 18 residues. Losses at the gene ends were 8 bases for V and 0 bases for J; bases not matched to a gene: 11. CDR3 sequence (DNA): TGCGCCAGTAGCAAAGGGACTAGCGGGAAGAGCTCCTACAATGAGCAGTTCTTC. It encodes CASSKGTSGKSSYNEQFF.

The chain links TRBV20-1 to TRBJ2-7, with 7 bases aligning to TRBD1. V shed 5 bases and J 2 bases; nucleotides not matched to a gene: 6. The germline CDR1 and CDR2 sequences are DFQATT and SNEGSKA (reference sequence). The CDR3 spans 13 residues. In DNA, the CDR3 is TGCAGTGCTGGACCGGGACAGACCTACGAGCAGTACTTC. Protein product: CSAGPGQTYEQYF.

This clonotype was observed once. As the CDR3 is not closed by the conserved phenylalanine or tryptophan, this likely results from a read error. This chain connects TRBV29-1 to TRBJ1-1; D is ambiguous. Germline assignment: CDR1 SQVTM and CDR2 ANQGSEA. Trimming took off 4 bases at V and 0 bases at J, with 12 bases between the two ends. There are 14 residues in the CDR3. The DNA for the CDR3 is TGCAGCGTTGGCAAGGCAGCTTTGAACACTGAAGCTTTCTGT. Translation: CSVGKAALNTEAFC.

The J gene is TRBJ1-2, the V gene TRBV6-1, with a tentative D call TRBD1 (5 bases). The germline V gene encodes CDR1 MNHNS and CDR2 SASEGT. CDR3 size: 15 residues. Trimming shortened V by 1 base and J by 2 bases, and 11 bases separated the two germline ends. The CDR3 DNA sequence: TGTGCCAGCAGTGAAGGGGGCAGCCCCAACTATGGCTACACCTTC. This gives the protein CASSEGGSPNYGYTF.